The clone carrying this T cell receptor (beta chain) appeared a single time. This specimen comes from a study of shared clonotypes between healthy human individuals. The trim removed 2 bases at V and 8 bases at J, leaving 7 bases unmatched. The CDR3 runs 15 residues. Germline CDR1 reads KGHSH; CDR2 reads LQKENI. Some 30,000 T cell genomes (approximately 0.2 ug DNA) went into each sorted-subset replicate. Sequencing used immunoSEQ multiplex PCR; TCRdb keeps in-frame clones, though not all of them. The sample lists roughly 520,000 clones; around 95% were seen once. The sequence was obtained from a woman in her 30s in good health. The specimen sequenced was naive CD4+ T cells sorted from blood. Subset noted: CD45RA+ positively selected. The V gene is TRBV18, the J gene TRBJ2-1, with TRBD2 matching over 9 bases. CDR3: CASSPFPSGKDEQFF. CDR3 nucleotides: TGTGCCAGCTCACCATTTCCTAGCGGGAAGGATGAGCAGTTCTTC.